Listed here are 17 T cell receptor beta chains from one sample, sequenced in a study of blood T cells in healthy people across ages. PCR was performed a second time for about 7 to 11 cycles using a sample-barcoded 5' primer and a J-beta primer mix. MiXCR, applied by TCRdb to the 5' RACE reads, yields one record per CDR3 protein. The profile shows about 1.6 million distinct CDR3 sequences, roughly 32% of them singletons. The source material was blood. Source of these receptors: a woman aged 25-40 years in good health.

This clonotype was counted only a few times. The V and J genes are TRBV29-1 and TRBJ2-7, with D perhaps matching TRBD1 (7 bases). Germline V CDR1 and CDR2: SQVTM, ANQGSEA. Trimming shortened V by 7 bases and J by 4 bases, and 17 bases separated the two germline ends. This CDR3 comprises 13 residues. CDR3 in amino acids: CSAVDRDCYEQYF. The DNA for the CDR3 is TGCAGCGCCGTAGACAGGGACTGTTACGAGCAGTACTTC.

This clonotype was detected a few times. This chain uses TRBV6-6 with TRBJ2-1, with TRBD1 matching over 8 bases. Germline V gene lookup returns CDR1 MNHNY and CDR2 SVGAGI (reference sequence). Trimming removed 5 bases from V and 10 bases from J; junction bases left unmatched: 10. The CDR3 runs to 14 residues. The CDR3: CASSQPDRGKEQFF. In nucleotides, the CDR3 is TGTGCCAGCAGTCAACCTGACAGGGGCAAGGAGCAGTTCTTC.

This chain uses TRBV27 with TRBJ2-7; TRBD2 matches 14 bases. CDR1 and CDR2 (germline): MNHEY, SMNVEV (reference sequence). The V gene end was trimmed by 4 bases and the J gene end by 6 bases; junction bases not matched to a gene: 14. This CDR3 spans 18 amino acids. The CDR3 coding sequence is TGTGCCAGCAGTTCGTCAACCGGGACTAGCGGGAGTAGATTCGAGCAGTACTTC. Amino acids: CASSSSTGTSGSRFEQYF.

This clonotype was seen repeatedly, ten times or more. This may arise from a read error, as a much more abundant clone is one base away. V is TRBV7-3 and J is TRBJ2-5; D call uncertain. Germline-derived CDR1 and CDR2 are SGHTA and FQGTGA. The V end lost 7 bases, the J end lost 5 bases, and 5 bases lay between the germline ends. CDR3 length equals 10 residues. The CDR3 DNA follows: TGTGCCAGCATCCGGGAGACCCAGTACTTC. Translation: CASIRETQYF.

This clonotype was detected ten times or more. V usage is TRBV7-6 and J usage is TRBJ1-1; D is unclear. Germline V CDR1 and CDR2: SGHVS, FNYEAQ. The CDR3 is made up of 15 amino acids. The V gene lost 1 base and the J gene lost 0 bases, with 9 bases spanning the gap. In nucleotides, the CDR3 is TGTGCCAGCAGCTTAGGGGGTCCCATGAACACTGAAGCTTTCTTT. Residues: CASSLGGPMNTEAFF.

J is TRBJ2-7 and V is TRBV7-6; 15 bases align to TRBD2. The CDR3 is made up of 19 amino acids. V shed 0 bases and J 0 bases; nucleotides not matched to a gene: 6. CDR1 is SGHVS and CDR2 is FNYEAQ in the germline V gene. The CDR3 loop is CASSLALGLAGGPSYEQYF. The DNA for the CDR3 is TGTGCCAGCAGCTTAGCGCTAGGACTAGCGGGGGGGCCCTCCTACGAGCAGTACTTC.

V usage is TRBV5-1 and J usage is TRBJ2-2; D is possibly TRBD1 (6 bases). V was pared by 2 bases and J by 3 bases, with 14 bases between. The CDR3 extends over 16 amino acids. CDR1 and CDR2 (germline): SGHRS, YFSETQ. The DNA for the CDR3 is TGCGCCAGCAGCTTACAAGGGACATACGACACCGGGGAGCTGTTTTTT. Translating gives CASSLQGTYDTGELFF.

This sequence joins TRBV20-1 and TRBJ2-3; D could derive from TRBD1 or TRBD2 (5 bases each). V lost 1 base and J lost 1, with 12 bases in between. CDR3 length: 15 amino acids. Germline CDR1 and CDR2: DFQATT and SNEGSKA (reference sequence). The CDR3 protein is CSARAPQGGTDTQYF. CDR3 bases: TGCAGTGCTAGAGCTCCCCAGGGAGGCACAGATACGCAGTATTTT.

This clonotype was seen only a few times. This chain links TRBV29-1 with TRBJ1-2; 11 nucleotides line up with TRBD1. Trimming cost V 6 bases and J 7 bases; bases outside gene matches: 10. The germline V gene has CDR1 SQVTM and CDR2 ANQGSEA. The CDR3 has 14 amino acids. The CDR3 reads CSVPVDRGPIGYTF. CDR3 nucleotides: TGCAGCGTCCCTGTGGACAGGGGGCCGATTGGCTACACCTTC.

A few counts support this clonotype. The chain has TRBV9 and TRBJ2-1, with D possibly matching TRBD2 (6 bases). Germline V lookup: CDR1 SGDLS, CDR2 YYNGEE. The CDR3 spans 14 residues. The ends were cut back, 0 bases at V and 8 bases at J, with 12 bases in the middle. The CDR3 DNA is TGTGCCAGCAGCGTAGCCGGGAGTAGGGATGAGCAGTTCTTC. It is translated as CASSVAGSRDEQFF.

With regard to this clonotype: Without the conserved terminal phenylalanine or tryptophan, this CDR3 likely stems from a read error. This chain connects TRBV5-6 to TRBJ2-7, with 7 bases that match TRBD2. The V gene's germline CDR1 is SGHDT and CDR2 YYEEEE. This CDR3 has 15 residues. V lost 4 bases to trimming and J lost 2 bases; unmatched junction nucleotides: 9. Written as DNA, the CDR3 is TGTGCCAGCAGCCCAAGTTTGGGGAGGGCCTACGAGCAGTACCTC. As protein: CASSPSLGRAYEQYL.

J is TRBJ1-1 and V is TRBV7-2; a weak D match, TRBD1 (6 bases). Trimming took off 5 bases at V and 0 bases at J, with 13 bases between the two ends. The CDR3 is 15 amino acids. Germline lookup yields CDR1 SGHTA and CDR2 FQGNSA. CDR3 DNA sequence: TGTGCCAGCAGCCTAATCGACAGGATGAACACTGAAGCTTTCTTT. Its translation is CASSLIDRMNTEAFF.

This clonotype showed up just a few times. The chain is built from TRBV11-1 and TRBJ2-7; 9 nucleotides match TRBD1. Unmatched junction bases numbered 27, after V lost 5 bases and J lost 4 bases. Germline V CDR1 and CDR2: SGHAT, FQDESV (reference sequence). The CDR3 totals 21 residues. This chain's CDR3 is CASSTLPDRGYLDLRAYEQYF. In DNA form, the CDR3 reads TGTGCCAGCAGCACCCTCCCCGACAGGGGGTATCTAGACCTAAGAGCTTACGAGCAGTACTTC.

V is TRBV5-5 and J is TRBJ2-5; no firm D call. CDR3 size: 15 residues. Between the trimmed V and J ends, which lost 1 base and 5 bases, there was a span of 15 bases. Germline loops: CDR1 SGHKS, CDR2 YYEKEE (reference sequence). This CDR3 reads CASSLFPAPRETQYF. The CDR3, as DNA: TGTGCCAGCAGCTTGTTCCCCGCCCCCCGGGAGACCCAGTACTTC.

This chain connects TRBV9 to TRBJ2-5; no firm D call. Trimming stripped 0 bases from V and 4 bases from J, with 7 bases between. From germline, CDR1 is SGDLS and CDR2 YYNGEE. There are 13 residues in the CDR3. The CDR3 spells CASSVVAGETQYF. The CDR3 DNA reads TGTGCCAGCAGCGTAGTGGCTGGAGAGACCCAGTACTTC.

This clonotype has more than one count but fewer than ten. CDR3 bases: TGTGCCAGCACCGGATCCGGGACCGGCGACGGACCCCTCCACTTT. The encoded protein is CASTGSGTGDGPLHF. This rearrangement joins TRBV5-6 to TRBJ1-6, with D maybe TRBD1 (5 bases). The CDR3 runs 15 residues. The V and J ends lost 6 bases and 12 bases respectively, with 22 bases between them. Germline assignment: CDR1 SGHDT and CDR2 YYEEEE.

This clonotype was seen a few times. This chain's CDR3 is CAIGQDQETQYF. CDR3 DNA sequence: TGTGCCATAGGACAGGACCAAGAGACCCAGTACTTC. The gene calls are TRBV10-3 and TRBJ2-5, with TRBD1 matching over 7 bases. In germline, CDR1 is ENHRY, CDR2 SYGVKD. The V segment lost 9 bases and the J segment 0 bases; nucleotides outside the gene matches: 1. CDR3 length equals 12 residues.